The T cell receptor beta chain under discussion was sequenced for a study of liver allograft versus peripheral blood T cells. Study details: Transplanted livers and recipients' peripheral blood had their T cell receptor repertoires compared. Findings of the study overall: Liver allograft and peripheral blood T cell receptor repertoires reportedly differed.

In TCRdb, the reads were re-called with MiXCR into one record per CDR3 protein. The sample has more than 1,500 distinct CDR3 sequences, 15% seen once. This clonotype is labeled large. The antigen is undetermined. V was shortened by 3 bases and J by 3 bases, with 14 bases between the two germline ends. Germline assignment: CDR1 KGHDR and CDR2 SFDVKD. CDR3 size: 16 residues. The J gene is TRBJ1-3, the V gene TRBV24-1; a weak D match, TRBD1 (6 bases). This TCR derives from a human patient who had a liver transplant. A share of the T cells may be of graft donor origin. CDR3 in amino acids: CATSDHRVIGGNTIYF. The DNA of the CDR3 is TGTGCCACCAGTGATCACAGGGTAATAGGTGGAAACACCATATATTTT.